Detailed here is one T cell receptor (beta chain). Its antigen is not known. CDR1 and CDR2 from the germline V gene are SGHRS and YFSETQ. Trimming removed 5 bases at V and 3 bases at J, with 11 bases between. The length of the CDR3 is 14 residues. This record comes from a study of T cells in Graves' hyperthyroidism and ophthalmopathy. Amplified TCR beta CDR3 regions came from RNA transcripts. The TCR CDR3 was amplified in a first-round RT-PCR using the HTBI primer set. One entry per CDR3 protein results from TCRdb running MiXCR on the multiplex PCR reads. The profile shows about 360,000 distinct CDR3 sequences, just under 25% of them singletons. Findings and limits, study-wide: Blood samples included most of the expanded thyroid clonotypes exceeding 0.001.

This rearrangement joins TRBV5-1 to TRBJ2-2; D is ambiguous. This TCR derives from a man over 45 with Graves' hyperthyroidism. Sequenced input: blood. CDR3 nucleotides: TGCGCCAGCAGGGCCCAAAGGGACACCGGGGAGCTGTTTTTT. It specifies CASRAQRDTGELFF.